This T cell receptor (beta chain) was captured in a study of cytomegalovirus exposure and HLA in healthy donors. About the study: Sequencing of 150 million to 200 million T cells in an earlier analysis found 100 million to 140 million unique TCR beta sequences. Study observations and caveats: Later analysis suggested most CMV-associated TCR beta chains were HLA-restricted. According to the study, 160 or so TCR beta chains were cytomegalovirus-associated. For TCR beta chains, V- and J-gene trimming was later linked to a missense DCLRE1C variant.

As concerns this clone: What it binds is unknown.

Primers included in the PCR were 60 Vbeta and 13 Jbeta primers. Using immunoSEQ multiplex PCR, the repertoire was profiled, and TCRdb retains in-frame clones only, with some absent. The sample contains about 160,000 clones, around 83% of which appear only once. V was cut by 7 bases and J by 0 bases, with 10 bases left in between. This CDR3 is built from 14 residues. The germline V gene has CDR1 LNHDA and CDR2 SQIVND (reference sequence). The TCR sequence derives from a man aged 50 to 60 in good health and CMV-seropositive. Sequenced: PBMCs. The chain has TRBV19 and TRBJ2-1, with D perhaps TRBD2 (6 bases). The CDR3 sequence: CASNAGSSYNEQFF. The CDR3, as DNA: TGTGCCAGTAACGCGGGGAGCTCCTACAATGAGCAGTTCTTC. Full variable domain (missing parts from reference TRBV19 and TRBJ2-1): DGGITQSPKYLFRKEGQNVTLSCEQNLNHDAMYWYRQDPGQGLRLIYYSQIVNDFQKGDIAEGYSVSREKKESFPLTVTSAQKNPTAFYLCASNAGSSYNEQFFGPGTRLTVL.